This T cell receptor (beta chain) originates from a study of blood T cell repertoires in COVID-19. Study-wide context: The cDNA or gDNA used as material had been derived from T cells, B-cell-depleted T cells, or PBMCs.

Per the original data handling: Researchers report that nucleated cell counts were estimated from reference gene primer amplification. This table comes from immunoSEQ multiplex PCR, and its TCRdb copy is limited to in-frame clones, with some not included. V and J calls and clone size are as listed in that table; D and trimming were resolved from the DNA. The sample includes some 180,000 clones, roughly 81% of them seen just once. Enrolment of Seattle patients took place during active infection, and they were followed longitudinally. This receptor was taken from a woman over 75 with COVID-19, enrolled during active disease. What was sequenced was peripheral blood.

In nucleotides, the CDR3 is TGTGCCAGAAGCTCCCGGGACAGGGGCCACGAGACCCAGTACTTC. Translated, it gives CARSSRDRGHETQYF. This rearrangement joins TRBV5-3 to TRBJ2-5; 10 bases are a match to TRBD1. TRBV5-3 is recorded as an ORF, its role being uncertain. This CDR3 is built from 15 residues. V gave up 3 bases and J gave up 5 bases; unmatched junction bases: 7.